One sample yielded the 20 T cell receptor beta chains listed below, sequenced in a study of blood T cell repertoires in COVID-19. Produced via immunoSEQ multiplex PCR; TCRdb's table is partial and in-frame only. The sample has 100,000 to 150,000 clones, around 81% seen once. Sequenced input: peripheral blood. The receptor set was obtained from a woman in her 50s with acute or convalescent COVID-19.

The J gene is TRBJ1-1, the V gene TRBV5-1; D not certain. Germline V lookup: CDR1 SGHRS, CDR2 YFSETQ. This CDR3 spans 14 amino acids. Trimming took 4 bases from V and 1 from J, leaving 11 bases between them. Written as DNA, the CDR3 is TGCGCCAGCAGCATTACGCCAGGGAACACTGAAGCTTTCTTT. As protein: CASSITPGNTEAFF.

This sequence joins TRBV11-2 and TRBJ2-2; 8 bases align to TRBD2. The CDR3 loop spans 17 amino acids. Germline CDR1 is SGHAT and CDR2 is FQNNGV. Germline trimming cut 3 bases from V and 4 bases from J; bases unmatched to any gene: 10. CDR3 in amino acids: CASSLGLAGASTGELFF. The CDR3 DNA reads TGTGCCAGCAGCTTGGGTCTAGCGGGTGCCTCCACCGGGGAGCTGTTTTTT.

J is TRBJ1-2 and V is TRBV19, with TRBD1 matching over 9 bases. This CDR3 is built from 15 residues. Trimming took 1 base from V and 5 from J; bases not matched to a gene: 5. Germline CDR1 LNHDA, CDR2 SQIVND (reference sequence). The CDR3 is CASSIAGGQGYGYTF. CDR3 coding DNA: TGTGCCAGTAGTATAGCCGGAGGACAGGGGTATGGCTACACCTTC.

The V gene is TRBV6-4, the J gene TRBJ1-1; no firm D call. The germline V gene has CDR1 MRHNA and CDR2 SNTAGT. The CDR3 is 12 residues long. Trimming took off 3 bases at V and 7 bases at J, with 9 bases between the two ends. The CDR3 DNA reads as TGTGCCAGCAGTGATCTACGAGGTGAAGCTTTCTTT. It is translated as CASSDLRGEAFF.

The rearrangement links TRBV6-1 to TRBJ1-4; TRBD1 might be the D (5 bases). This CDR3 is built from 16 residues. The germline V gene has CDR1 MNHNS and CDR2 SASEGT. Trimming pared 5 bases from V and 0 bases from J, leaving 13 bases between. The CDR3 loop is CASSKDSIPTNEKLFF. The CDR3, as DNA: TGTGCCAGCAGTAAAGACAGCATCCCAACTAATGAAAAACTGTTTTTT.

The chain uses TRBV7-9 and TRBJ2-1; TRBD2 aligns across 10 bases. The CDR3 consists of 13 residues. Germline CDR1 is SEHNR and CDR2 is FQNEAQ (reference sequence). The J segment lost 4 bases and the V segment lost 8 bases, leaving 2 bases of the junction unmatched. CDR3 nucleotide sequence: TGTGCCAGCGAGACTAGCGGGTACAATGAGCAGTTCTTC. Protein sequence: CASETSGYNEQFF.

The chain's CDR3 is CASSLRDRNTGELFF. The DNA for the CDR3 is TGCGCCAGCAGCTTGCGGGACAGGAACACCGGGGAGCTGTTTTTT. The chain uses TRBV5-1 and TRBJ2-2; TRBD1 matches 7 bases. V was pared by 1 base and J by 1 base, with 1 base of the junction left unmatched. The CDR3 covers 15 residues. Germline CDR1 SGHRS, CDR2 YFSETQ. Drawing the rest from reference TRBV5-1 and TRBJ2-2, the complete variable domain is KAGVTQTPRYLIKTRGQQVTLSCSPISGHRSVSWYQQTPGQGLQFLFEYFSETQRNKGNFPGRFSGRQFSNSRSEMNVSTLELGDSALYLCASSLRDRNTGELFFGEGSRLTVL.

CDR3 region: CASSRLQGWGGYSNQPQHF. The CDR3, as DNA: TGTGCCAGTAGTAGGCTACAGGGCTGGGGGGGTTATAGCAATCAGCCCCAGCATTTT. The chain joins TRBV19 to TRBJ1-5; the D gene is possibly TRBD1 (6 bases). Per germline, CDR1 LNHDA and CDR2 SQIVND (reference sequence). V was shortened by 4 bases and J by 0 bases, with 22 bases between the two germline ends. The CDR3 extends over 19 amino acids.

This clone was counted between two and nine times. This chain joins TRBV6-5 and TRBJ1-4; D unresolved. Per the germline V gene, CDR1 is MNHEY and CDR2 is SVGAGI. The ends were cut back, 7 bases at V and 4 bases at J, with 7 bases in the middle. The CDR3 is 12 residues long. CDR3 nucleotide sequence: TGTGCCAGCAAACTTCGTAATGAAAAACTGTTTTTT. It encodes CASKLRNEKLFF.

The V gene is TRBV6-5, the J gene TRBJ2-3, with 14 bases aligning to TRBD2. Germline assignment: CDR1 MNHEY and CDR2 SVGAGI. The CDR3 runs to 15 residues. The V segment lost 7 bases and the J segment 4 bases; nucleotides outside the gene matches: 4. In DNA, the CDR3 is TGTGCCAGCACCAGACTAGCGGGGGGGGCAGATACGCAGTATTTT. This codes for CASTRLAGGADTQYF.

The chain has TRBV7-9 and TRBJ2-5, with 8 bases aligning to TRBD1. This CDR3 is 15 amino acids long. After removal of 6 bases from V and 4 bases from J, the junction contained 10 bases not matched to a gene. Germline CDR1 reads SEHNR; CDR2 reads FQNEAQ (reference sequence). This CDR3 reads CASSQLQGGGETQYF. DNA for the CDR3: TGTGCCAGCAGTCAATTACAGGGGGGAGGAGAGACCCAGTACTTC. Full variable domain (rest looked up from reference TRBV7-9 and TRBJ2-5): DTGVSQNPRHKITKRGQNVTFRCDPISEHNRLYWYRQTLGQGPEFLTYFQNEAQLEKSRLLSDRFSAERPKGSFSTLEIQRTEQGDSAMYLCASSQLQGGGETQYFGPGTRLLVL.

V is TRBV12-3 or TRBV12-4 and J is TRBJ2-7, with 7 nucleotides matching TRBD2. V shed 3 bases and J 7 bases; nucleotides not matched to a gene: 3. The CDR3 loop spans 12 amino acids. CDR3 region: CASSFREGEQYF. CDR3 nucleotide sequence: TGTGCCAGCAGTTTTAGGGAGGGGGAGCAGTACTTC.

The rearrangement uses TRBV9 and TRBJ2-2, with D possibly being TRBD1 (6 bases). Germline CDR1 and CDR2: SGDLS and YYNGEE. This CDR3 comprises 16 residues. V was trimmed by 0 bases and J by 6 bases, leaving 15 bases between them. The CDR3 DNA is TGTGCCAGCAGCGTAGTAGGGGGAGTAAAGTCCGGGGAGCTGTTTTTT. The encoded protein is CASSVVGGVKSGELFF.

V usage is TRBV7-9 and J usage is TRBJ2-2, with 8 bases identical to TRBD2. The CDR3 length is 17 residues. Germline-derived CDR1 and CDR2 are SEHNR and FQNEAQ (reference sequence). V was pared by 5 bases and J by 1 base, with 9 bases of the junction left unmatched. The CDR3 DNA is TGTGCCAGCAGCCCCCGATCGACTAGCGTGAACACCGGGGAGCTGTTTTTT. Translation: CASSPRSTSVNTGELFF.

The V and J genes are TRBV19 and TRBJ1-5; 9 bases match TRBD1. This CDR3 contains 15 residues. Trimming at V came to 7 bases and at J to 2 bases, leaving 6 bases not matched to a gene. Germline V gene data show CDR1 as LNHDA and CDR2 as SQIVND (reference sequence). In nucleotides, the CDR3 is TGTGCCAGTAATCTGGACAGGGGCCGCAATCAGCCCCAGCATTTT. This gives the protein CASNLDRGRNQPQHF.

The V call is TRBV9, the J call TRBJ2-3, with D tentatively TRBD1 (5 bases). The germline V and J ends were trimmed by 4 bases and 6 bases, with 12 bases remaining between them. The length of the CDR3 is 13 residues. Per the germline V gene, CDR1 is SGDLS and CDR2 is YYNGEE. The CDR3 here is CASSKQTDDTQYF. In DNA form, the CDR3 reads TGTGCCAGCAGCAAACAGACAGATGATACGCAGTATTTT. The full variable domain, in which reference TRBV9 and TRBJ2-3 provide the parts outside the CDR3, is DSGVTQTPKHLITATGQRVTLRCSPRSGDLSVYWYQQSLDQGLQFLIQYYNGEERAKGNILERFSAQQFPDLHSELNLSSLELGDSALYFCASSKQTDDTQYFGPGTRLTVL.

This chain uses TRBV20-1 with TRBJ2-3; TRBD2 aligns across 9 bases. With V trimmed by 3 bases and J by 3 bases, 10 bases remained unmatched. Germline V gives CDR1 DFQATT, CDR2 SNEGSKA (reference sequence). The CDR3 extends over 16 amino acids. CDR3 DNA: TGCAGTGCTAGTAATGAGCGGGGGGTTGGGACAGATACGCAGTATTTT. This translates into CSASNERGVGTDTQYF.

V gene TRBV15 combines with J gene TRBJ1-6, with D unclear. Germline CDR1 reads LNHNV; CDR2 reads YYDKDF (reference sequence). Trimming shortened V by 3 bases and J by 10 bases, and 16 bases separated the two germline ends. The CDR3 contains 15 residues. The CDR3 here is CATSRIPRSLSPLHF. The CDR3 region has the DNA TGTGCCACCAGCAGGATTCCTAGATCACTATCACCCCTCCACTTT.

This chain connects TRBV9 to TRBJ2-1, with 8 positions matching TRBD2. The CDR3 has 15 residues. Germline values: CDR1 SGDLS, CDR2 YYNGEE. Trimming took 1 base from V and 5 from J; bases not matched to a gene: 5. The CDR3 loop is CASSVPRGDNNEQFF. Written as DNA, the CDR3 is TGTGCCAGCAGCGTACCGCGGGGGGATAACAATGAGCAGTTCTTC. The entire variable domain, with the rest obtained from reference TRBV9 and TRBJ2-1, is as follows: DSGVTQTPKHLITATGQRVTLRCSPRSGDLSVYWYQQSLDQGLQFLIQYYNGEERAKGNILERFSAQQFPDLHSELNLSSLELGDSALYFCASSVPRGDNNEQFFGPGTRLTVL.

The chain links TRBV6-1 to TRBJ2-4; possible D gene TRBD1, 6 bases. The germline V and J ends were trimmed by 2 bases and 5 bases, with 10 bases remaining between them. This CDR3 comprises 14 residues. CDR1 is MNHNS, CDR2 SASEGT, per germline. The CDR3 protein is CASSESGGQNIQYF. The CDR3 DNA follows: TGTGCCAGCAGTGAATCTGGGGGCCAAAACATTCAGTACTTC.